Listed below are T cell receptor beta chains from one sample, sequenced in a study of control samples from healthy donors and cancer patients. Using immunoSEQ multiplex PCR, the repertoire was profiled, and TCRdb retains in-frame clones only, with some absent. The sample yields about 250,000 clones, over 75% seen once. The sample was PBMCs. The receptors derive from a woman aged 55-69 years with lung cancer. The CDR3 runs from the conserved cysteine through the conserved F or W.

j_call	v_call	cdr3_aa
TRBJ2-5	TRBV7-9	CASSLGGFETQYF
TRBJ1-1	TRBV28	CASRRDPGRRNTEAFF
TRBJ1-1	TRBV6-5	CASSYSKRNTEAFF
TRBJ2-1	TRBV5-1	CASSLWGQGASGGANEQFF
TRBJ2-5	TRBV25-1	CASSSKGAGLGETQYF
TRBJ2-3	TRBV9	CASSSGSTDTQYF
TRBJ1-3	TRBV5-1	CASGKDSHSGNTIYF
TRBJ2-1	TRBV4-1	CASSRAGAGYNEQFF
TRBJ2-5	TRBV24-1	CATSVGGVQETQYF
TRBJ2-7	TRBV4-1	CASSQEWTGAEQYF
TRBJ1-1	TRBV28	CASSPNRGLNTEAFF
TRBJ1-6	TRBV6-5	CASSPSRGGASPLHF
TRBJ2-7	TRBV3-1/TRBV3-2	CASSQLGQGASF
TRBJ2-1	TRBV18	CASSPVGIWNEQFF
TRBJ2-6	TRBV28	CASSLSWGLLGANVLTF
TRBJ1-1	TRBV5-1	CASSIRRGAEGTEAFF
TRBJ1-2	TRBV19	CASSLADRAGYTF
TRBJ2-5	TRBV5-1	CASSVGGGETQYF
TRBJ2-7	TRBV9	CASSWGQGQAEQYF
TRBJ1-2	TRBV23-1	CASSQPQGAGGYTF
TRBJ1-5	TRBV18	CASPILTGAAGEPQHF
TRBJ1-6	TRBV5-1	CASGGGQGGAPLHF
TRBJ2-1	TRBV10-3	CAIRAGGGGTGSNEQFF
TRBJ1-5	TRBV28	CASTRRTGENQPQHF
TRBJ2-1	TRBV5-1	CASSLQNLAGPNNEQFF
TRBJ2-1	TRBV5-1	CASSLTSGRPEQFF
TRBJ1-1	TRBV5-1	CASSLLQGDTEAFF
TRBJ2-3	TRBV11-2	CASRQPGRVPRSDTQYF